This TCR beta chain was observed in a study of blood T cell repertoires in COVID-19. Turning to the study itself: Acute and convalescent COVID-19 specimens originated in the United States, Italy and Spain. The cDNA or gDNA used as material had been derived from T cells, B-cell-depleted T cells, or PBMCs.

The V end lost 6 bases, the J end lost 3 bases, and 10 bases lay between the germline ends. The CDR3 covers 13 residues. Germline loops: CDR1 SGHDT, CDR2 YYEEEE. Original processing methods: It was from reference gene primer amplification that nucleated cell counts were estimated. The method was immunoSEQ multiplex PCR; TCRdb's version includes in-frame clones alone and lacks a portion of them. The V and J calls and clone size were taken over from that table, and D and trimming were inferred from the DNA. The sample holds approximately 78,000 clones, over 65% seen once. What was sequenced was peripheral blood. The clonotype comes from a woman of 80 years or more with acute or convalescent COVID-19. The gene calls are TRBV5-6 and TRBJ2-1; a possible D gene is TRBD1 (5 bases). Here the CDR3 DNA reads TGTGCCAGCACTCCAGGGCGCTACAATGAGCAGTTCTTC. It yields the protein CASTPGRYNEQFF.